One sample yielded the 28 T cell receptor beta chains listed below, sequenced in a study of human T cells and chemical hapten exposure. The time point is: patch test 2, 6 weeks after DPC sensitization. Indicated treatment: therapeutic diphenylcyclopropenone sensitization with weekly scalp DPC. TCRdb passed the RACE reads through MiXCR, listing each CDR3 protein once. Here the sample spans some 350,000 distinct CDR3 sequences, roughly 6% being singletons. The specimen was whole blood, collected in connection with sensitization to the hapten diphenylcyclopropenone (DPC). These receptors all stem from a woman in her late teens or twenties with alopecia areata. Some clones in this sample may be carry-over from other donors' samples.

This clonotype was observed many times. The chain is built from TRBV4-2 and TRBJ1-5, with 8 nucleotides matching TRBD1. Trimming cost V 1 base and J 6 bases; bases outside gene matches: 5. CDR3 length: 15 residues. Looked up from germline, CDR1 is LGHNA and CDR2 is YNFKEQ. This CDR3 reads CASSQVQGEGQPQHF. The DNA of the CDR3 is TGTGCCAGCAGCCAAGTACAGGGGGAAGGTCAGCCCCAGCATTTT.

This clonotype was observed many times. This chain's CDR3 is CASSYSLTGKNQPQHF. In nucleotides, the CDR3 is TGTGCCAGCAGTTACTCTCTGACAGGCAAAAACCAGCCCCAGCATTTT. The V call is TRBV6-6, the J call TRBJ1-5; weak D call: TRBD1 (6 bases). Germline-derived CDR1 and CDR2 are MNHNY and SVGAGI (reference sequence). V gave up 0 bases and J gave up 7 bases, with 16 bases separating them. The CDR3 is 16 residues long.

The J gene is TRBJ1-4, the V gene TRBV6-5; D is unresolved. The V end lost 4 bases, the J end lost 0 bases, and 6 bases lay between the germline ends. Per the germline V gene, CDR1 is MNHEY and CDR2 is SVGAGI. The CDR3 length is 14 residues. This CDR3 reads CASSSSATNEKLFF. CDR3 coding DNA: TGTGCCAGCAGTTCCAGCGCAACTAATGAAAAACTGTTTTTT.

The table lists this clonotype with a few counts. The V and J genes are TRBV13 and TRBJ2-5, with D maybe TRBD2 (5 bases). The CDR3 totals 13 residues. V lost 5 bases, J lost 4 bases, and 11 bases lay in between. Germline loops: CDR1 PRHDT, CDR2 FYEKMQ (reference sequence). Here the CDR3 reads CASSPLEGETQYF. The CDR3 region has the DNA TGTGCCAGCAGCCCGTTAGAGGGAGAGACCCAGTACTTC. The full variable domain, completed using reference TRBV13 and TRBJ2-5, is AAGVIQSPRHLIKEKRETATLKCYPIPRHDTVYWYQQGPGQDPQFLISFYEKMQSDKGSIPDRFSAQQFSDYHSELNMSSLELGDSALYFCASSPLEGETQYFGPGTRLLVL.

This clonotype was found a few times. This sequence joins TRBV2 and TRBJ2-2; 8 positions match TRBD2. V lost 6 bases to trimming and J lost 3 bases; unmatched junction nucleotides: 6. The CDR3 is 15 residues long. The V gene's germline CDR1 is SNHLY and CDR2 FYNNEI. The CDR3 bases are TGTGCCAGCAGCGTAGCGGGGCCATACACCGGGGAGCTGTTTTTT. Amino acid sequence: CASSVAGPYTGELFF.

Ten or more counts support this clonotype. The V and J genes are TRBV5-1 and TRBJ1-4; D remains unclear. Trimming cost V 0 bases and J 3 bases, with 6 bases left between them. In germline, CDR1 is SGHRS, CDR2 YFSETQ. The length of the CDR3 is 14 residues. The CDR3 nucleotides read TGCGCCAGCAGCTTGGAAGGTGCTAATGAAAAACTGTTTTTT. Translating gives CASSLEGANEKLFF.

This clonotype showed up many times. The chain combines TRBV5-1 with TRBJ2-3; 7 nucleotides align to TRBD1. This CDR3 is 14 amino acids long. J gave up 4 bases and V 4 bases, and 6 bases lay outside the gene matches. Germline CDR1 SGHRS, CDR2 YFSETQ. CDR3 in amino acids: CASSIQGSADTQYF. The CDR3, as DNA: TGCGCCAGCAGCATACAGGGGTCCGCAGATACGCAGTATTTT.

This sequence joins TRBV7-9 and TRBJ1-1, with D uncertain. This CDR3 comprises 13 residues. V was clipped by 5 bases and J by 0 bases, with 7 bases between them. Germline V gene lookup returns CDR1 SEHNR and CDR2 FQNEAQ (reference sequence). The CDR3, as DNA: TGTGCCAGCAGCGCCTCACTGAACACTGAAGCTTTCTTT. It is translated as CASSASLNTEAFF.

This clonotype was detected many times. V is TRBV7-2 and J is TRBJ1-5, with a weak D call TRBD1 (5 bases). In germline, CDR1 is SGHTA, CDR2 FQGNSA. The CDR3 contains 17 residues. V was clipped by 5 bases and J by 2 bases, with 19 bases between them. CDR3 DNA sequence: TGTGCCAGCAGCCCGCCAGACAGCGGAGGACGCAATCAGCCCCAGCATTTT. It is translated as CASSPPDSGGRNQPQHF.

In its sample, this clonotype was seen a few times. The rearrangement joins TRBV15 to TRBJ1-5, with a weak D call TRBD1 (6 bases). This CDR3 region has 16 residues. Germline lookup yields CDR1 LNHNV and CDR2 YYDKDF (reference sequence). Trimming took off 1 base at V and 1 base at J, with 11 bases between the two ends. CDR3 sequence reads: CATSRGSQGSNQPQHF. DNA for the CDR3: TGTGCCACCAGCAGAGGGTCTCAGGGGAGCAATCAGCCCCAGCATTTT.

This clonotype was counted only a few times. J is TRBJ2-2 and V is TRBV24-1; no clear D. The germline gives CDR1 KGHDR, CDR2 SFDVKD. This CDR3 has 15 residues. V lost 9 bases and J 0 bases, leaving 13 bases between the germline ends. The CDR3 DNA follows: TGTGCCACCGGATTTGGCAGGTCGAACACCGGGGAGCTGTTTTTT. The encoded protein is CATGFGRSNTGELFF.

The chain joins TRBV7-9 to TRBJ1-5, with 8 nucleotides matching TRBD1. CDR1 is SEHNR and CDR2 is FQNEAQ in the germline V gene (reference sequence). This CDR3 has 13 residues. V trimming: 4 bases; J trimming: 5 bases; junction bases outside the gene matches: 1. The CDR3 DNA reads TGTGCCAGCAGCTCGGGACAGGATCAGCCCCAGCATTTT. Its translation is CASSSGQDQPQHF.

This sequence joins TRBV20-1 and TRBJ1-1; 8 nucleotides line up with TRBD1. This CDR3 is built from 12 residues. The germline gives CDR1 DFQATT, CDR2 SNEGSKA (reference sequence). Trimming at V came to 2 bases and at J to 7 bases, leaving 3 bases not matched to a gene. CDR3 DNA: TGCAGTGCTAGACCGGGACAGGATGAAGCTTTCTTT. Its translation: CSARPGQDEAFF.

The count of this clonotype is one. Since a much larger clone is just one base distant, this may be a read error. CDR3 DNA: TGCGCCAGCAGCCCGCTTTTTGGCGCGGCGCAGAATGAAAACCTGTTTTTT. Protein: CASSPLFGAAQNENLFF. This chain joins TRBV5-1 and TRBJ1-4; D not certain. The germline gives CDR1 SGHRS, CDR2 YFSETQ. The CDR3 is 17 residues long.

The chain employs TRBV7-9 and TRBJ2-7; D may be TRBD1 (6 bases). V was trimmed by 7 bases and J by 0 bases, leaving 16 bases between them. The CDR3 is made up of 15 amino acids. Germline V gene sequence: CDR1 SEHNR, CDR2 FQNEAQ (reference sequence). In DNA form, the CDR3 reads TGTGCCAGCACCGCTGCCCAGGGGTACTCCTACGAGCAGTACTTC. It translates to CASTAAQGYSYEQYF.

This clonotype was observed a handful of times. The chain uses TRBV6-2 or TRBV6-3 and TRBJ2-1; D gene unclear. The germline V gene has CDR1 MNHEY and CDR2 SVGEGT. V was pared by 0 bases and J by 4 bases, with 10 bases between. The CDR3 is made up of 15 amino acids. The CDR3 loop is CASSYSGQKYNEQFF. CDR3 nucleotides: TGTGCCAGCAGTTACTCGGGCCAGAAATACAATGAGCAGTTCTTC.

V and J are TRBV4-2 and TRBJ2-1; 7 bases are shared with TRBD1. The V gene end was trimmed by 0 bases and the J gene end by 8 bases; junction bases not matched to a gene: 16. Germline-derived CDR1 and CDR2 are LGHNA and YNFKEQ. The CDR3 covers 18 residues. The CDR3 loop is CASSQDRGLGAGDDEQFF. The CDR3 bases are TGTGCCAGCAGCCAAGATAGGGGGCTGGGAGCCGGCGACGATGAGCAGTTCTTC.

This clonotype has a count of ten or more. The rearrangement joins TRBV2 to TRBJ1-6, with TRBD1 identical over 7 bases. V was pared by 1 base and J by 5 bases, with 5 bases of the junction left unmatched. CDR1 SNHLY and CDR2 FYNNEI come from the germline V gene. The CDR3 contains 16 residues. This chain's CDR3 is CASSEEGQNNNSPLHF. CDR3 sequence (DNA): TGTGCCAGCAGTGAAGAGGGACAGAATAATAATTCACCCCTCCACTTT.

This clonotype was seen more than once but under ten times. This chain links TRBV20-1 with TRBJ2-5; TRBD2 agrees at 7 bases. CDR3 length: 13 residues. Germline V gene data show CDR1 as DFQATT and CDR2 as SNEGSKA (reference sequence). Trimming took 2 bases from V and 11 from J; bases not matched to a gene: 11. CDR3 residues: CSARQGGSSWQYF. CDR3 coding DNA: TGCAGTGCTAGACAGGGAGGGTCAAGTTGGCAGTACTTC.

In its sample, this clonotype was seen many times. The rearrangement uses TRBV23-1 and TRBJ1-5; TRBD1 matches at 9 bases. TRBV23-1 qualifies as an ORF whose function is uncertain. The CDR3 spans 16 residues. J was trimmed by 4 bases and V by 2 bases; bases with no gene match: 6. The CDR3 coding sequence is TGCGCCAGCAGTCAACCGGACAGGGGAGTAAATCAGCCCCAGCATTTT. It encodes CASSQPDRGVNQPQHF.

This clonotype showed up many times. This chain joins TRBV12-3 or TRBV12-4 and TRBJ1-1; D uncertain. V was trimmed by 0 bases and J by 3 bases, leaving 5 bases between them. The CDR3 extends over 13 amino acids. CDR3 region: CASSLAPDTEAFF. CDR3 in DNA: TGTGCCAGCAGTTTAGCGCCGGACACTGAAGCTTTCTTT.

This clonotype showed up just a few times. V gene TRBV5-1 combines with J gene TRBJ2-5, with unresolved D. Trimming stripped 0 bases from V and 14 bases from J, with 17 bases between. The CDR3 has 13 amino acids. From germline, CDR1 is SGHRS and CDR2 YFSETQ. CDR3 protein: CASSLVPDRPSYF. CDR3 nucleotides: TGCGCCAGCAGCTTGGTGCCCGATCGACCGTCCTACTTC.

The rearrangement uses TRBV12-3 or TRBV12-4 and TRBJ2-1, with 10 nucleotides matching TRBD2. CDR3 length: 14 residues. The V gene end was trimmed by 7 bases and the J gene end by 6 bases; junction bases not matched to a gene: 6. CDR3 sequence: CASTVAGGPNEQFF. DNA for the CDR3: TGTGCCAGCACAGTAGCGGGGGGCCCCAATGAGCAGTTCTTC.

This clonotype was seen many times. The chain is built from TRBV6-2 or TRBV6-3 and TRBJ1-2; no firm D call. Deletions cut 5 bases from V and 8 bases from J, with 15 bases between. CDR3 length: 13 amino acids. Per the germline V gene, CDR1 is MNHEY and CDR2 is SVGEGT. CDR3 protein: CASSTDGLMGYTF. CDR3 sequence (DNA): TGTGCCAGCAGTACTGACGGCCTTATGGGCTACACCTTC.

V is TRBV18 and J is TRBJ1-1; 7 bases map to TRBD1. CDR3 length: 16 amino acids. Germline CDR1 and CDR2: KGHSH and LQKENI. The trim removed 3 bases at V and 1 base at J, leaving 8 bases unmatched. CDR3 nucleotide sequence: TGTGCCAGCTCACCCCCTCTGGGGACAGCGAACACTGAAGCTTTCTTT. Its protein product is CASSPPLGTANTEAFF. The whole variable domain, filled in from reference TRBV18 and TRBJ1-1, reads NAGVMQNPRHLVRRRGQEARLRCSPMKGHSHVYWYRQLPEEGLKFMVYLQKENIIDESGMPKERFSAEFPKEGPSILRIQQVVRGDSAAYFCASSPPLGTANTEAFFGQGTRLTVV.

This clonotype has ten or more counts. The V and J genes are TRBV10-3 and TRBJ2-7; unclear D gene. Trimming left V 4 bases short and J 0 bases short, with 7 bases between. Germline loops: CDR1 ENHRY, CDR2 SYGVKD. The CDR3 loop spans 13 amino acids. The CDR3: CAISGGSSYEQYF. The CDR3 coding sequence is TGTGCCATCAGTGGAGGAAGCTCCTACGAGCAGTACTTC.

The table lists this clonotype with a few counts. The chain uses TRBV7-6 and TRBJ2-7; D uncertain. Germline-derived CDR1 and CDR2 are SGHVS and FNYEAQ. The length of the CDR3 is 11 residues. Trimming took off 5 bases at V and 2 bases at J, with 4 bases between the two ends. This CDR3 is CASSDAYEQYF. The CDR3 DNA is TGTGCCAGCAGCGACGCCTACGAGCAGTACTTC. The full variable domain, its missing parts supplied by reference TRBV7-6 and TRBJ2-7, is GAGVSQSPRYKVTKRGQDVALRCDPISGHVSLYWYRQALGQGPEFLTYFNYEAQQDKSGLPNDRFSAERPEGSISTLTIQRTEQRDSAMYRCASSDAYEQYFGPGTRLTVT.

Notes on this clonotype: A much larger clone lies a single base off, so this may be a read error. V and J are TRBV10-3 and TRBJ1-1, with 10 nucleotides matching TRBD1. Looked up from germline, CDR1 is ENHRY and CDR2 is SYGVKD. The CDR3 sequence is 14 residues long. The CDR3 loop reads CAITRGQGNSEAFF. The DNA of the CDR3 is TGTGCCATCACTAGGGGACAGGGGAACTCTGAAGCTTTCTTT.